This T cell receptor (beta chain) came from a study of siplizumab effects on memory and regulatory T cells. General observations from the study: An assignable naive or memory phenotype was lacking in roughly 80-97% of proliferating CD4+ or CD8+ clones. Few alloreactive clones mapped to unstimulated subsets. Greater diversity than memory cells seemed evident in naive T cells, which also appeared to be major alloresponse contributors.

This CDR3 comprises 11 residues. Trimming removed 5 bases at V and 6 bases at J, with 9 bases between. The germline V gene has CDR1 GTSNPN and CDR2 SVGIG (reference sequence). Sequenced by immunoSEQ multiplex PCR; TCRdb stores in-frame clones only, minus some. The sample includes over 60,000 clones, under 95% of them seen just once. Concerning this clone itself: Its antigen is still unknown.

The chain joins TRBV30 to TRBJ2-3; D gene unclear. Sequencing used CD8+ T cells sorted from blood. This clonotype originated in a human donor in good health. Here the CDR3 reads CAWAPGDTQYF. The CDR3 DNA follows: TGTGCCTGGGCCCCCGGGGATACGCAGTATTTT.